Listed below are T cell receptor beta chains from one sample, sequenced in a study of T cell responses to AZD1222 COVID-19 vaccine. Sequencing used immunoSEQ multiplex PCR; TCRdb keeps in-frame clones, though not all of them. The top ten hold more than 20% of the sample, which has more than 100,000 clones, approximately 89% seen once. The sample was peripheral blood, taken on day 0 of AZD1222 vaccination. The source is an adult in good health. The CDR3 runs from the conserved cysteine through the conserved F or W. D genes are given only for firm matches. Where a row states a size, it is once, few, many or the class of an expanded clone; other rows omit it.

>NA|TRBV27|NA|TRBJ2-1|16
TGTGCCAGCAGCCTGACAGAAAACCCCCACTACAATGAGCAGTTCTTC
CASSLTENPHYNEQFF
>NA|TRBV2|NA|TRBJ1-2|15
TGTGCCAGCAGTGAAGGGTGGGGGGCAGGCTATGGCTACACCTTC
CASSEGWGAGYGYTF
>NA|TRBV14|NA|TRBJ1-1|12
TGTGCCAGCAGCCAGCGGAGCTCGAAGGCTTTCTTT
CASSQRSSKAFF
>NA|TRBV5-1|NA|TRBJ2-6|15
TGCGCCAGCAGCTTATCAGTCTCTGGGGCCAACGTCCTGACTTTC
CASSLSVSGANVLTF
>NA|TRBV18|NA|TRBJ2-1|15
TGTGCCAGCTCACCACCCAGAAGCGGTGATGGTGAGCAGTTCTTC
CASSPPRSGDGEQFF
>NA|TRBV20-1|NA|TRBJ2-2|11
TGCAGTGCTATTCGCCTCGGGGAGCTGTTTTTT
CSAIRLGELFF
>TRBD1|TRBV18|NA|TRBJ2-7|15
TGTGCCAGCTCACCGCCGGGACAGTCACTCTACGAGCAGTACTTC
CASSPPGQSLYEQYF
>NA|TRBV4-1|medium-sized|TRBJ2-7|15
TGCGCCAGCAGCCGCGCTACCACATCGTCCTACGAGCAGTACTTC
CASSRATTSSYEQYF
>NA|TRBV10-1|NA|TRBJ1-1|12
TGCGCCAGCAGGGGGGCGAACACTGAAGCTTTCTTT
CASRGANTEAFF
>TRBD2|TRBV28|once|TRBJ2-7|14
TGTGCCAGCAGTCCTAGCGGGAGGAAAGGAGAGCAGTACTTC
CASSPSGRKGEQYF
>NA|TRBV19|NA|TRBJ2-3|15
TGTGCCAGTAGTATAGCTACAGATTCCACAGATACGCAGTATTTT
CASSIATDSTDTQYF
>NA|TRBV7-9|NA|TRBJ1-4|15
TGTGCCAGCAGCCCACCGGGCCTCCTGGGTGAAAAACTGTTTTTT
CASSPPGLLGEKLFF
>TRBD2|TRBV5-8|NA|TRBJ2-3|16
TGTGCCAGCAGCGATCTAGCGGGGCGGAGCACAGATACGCAGTATTTT
CASSDLAGRSTDTQYF
>NA|TRBV15|few|TRBJ1-1|15
TGTGCCACCAGCAGAGGGACCCGATCGGGCACTGAAGCTTTCTTT
CATSRGTRSGTEAFF
>NA|TRBV18|NA|TRBJ1-3|13
TGTGCCAGCTCCCCGGGCTCTGGAAACACCATATATTTT
CASSPGSGNTIYF
>NA|TRBV29-1|NA|TRBJ1-1|14
TGCAGCGTTGAAGTAGGGCAAAGCGGCACTGAAGCTTTCTTT
CSVEVGQSGTEAFF
>NA|TRBV7-2|once|TRBJ2-1|16
TGTGCCAGCAGCCCCCAAGGGGGGGCAGGGCACAATGAGCAGTTCTTC
CASSPQGGAGHNEQFF
>TRBD1|TRBV19|NA|TRBJ2-7|14
TGTGCCAGTAGTATAGGGCAGGGGGCTCGGGAGCAGTACTTC
CASSIGQGAREQYF
>NA|TRBV6-5|NA|TRBJ1-1|13
TGTGCCAGCAGCAAACCCCCCCCAGGGGCGGCTTTCTTT
CASSKPPPGAAFF
>NA|TRBV12-3/TRBV12-4|NA|TRBJ1-2|13
TGTGCCAGCACCATAGGGGTGAACTATGGCTACACCTTC
CASTIGVNYGYTF
>NA|TRBV23-1|NA|TRBJ2-7|17
TGCGCCAGCAGTCAATCTCGGGGGATAGCGGACGGCTACGAGCAGTACTTC
CASSQSRGIADGYEQYF
>TRBD1|TRBV18|NA|TRBJ1-1|13
TGTGCCAGCTCACCTCAGGGGGCCCTTGAAGCTTTCTTT
CASSPQGALEAFF
>TRBD1|TRBV6-5|NA|TRBJ1-3|16
TGTGCCAGCAGTTACTTAACAGGGGGGTCTGGAAACACCATATATTTT
CASSYLTGGSGNTIYF
>NA|TRBV19|NA|TRBJ1-2|14
TGTGCCAGTAGTACCATCTCGGACAGCTATGGCTACACCTTC
CASSTISDSYGYTF
>NA|TRBV24-1|NA|TRBJ2-3|15
TGTGCCACCAGTGATTTTGTAGGGGGCACAGATACGCAGTATTTT
CATSDFVGGTDTQYF
>NA|TRBV9|NA|TRBJ1-3|16
TGTGCCAGCAGTCCGGGGGCCTCCTTAGAAGGAAACACCATATATTTT
CASSPGASLEGNTIYF